This TCR beta chain was observed in a study of T cells after yellow fever vaccination. This clonotype was seen just once. V was cut by 4 bases and J by 5 bases, with 18 bases left in between. Germline V gene lookup returns CDR1 SGHNT and CDR2 YYREEE (reference sequence). The CDR3 loop spans 15 amino acids. Each CDR3 protein gets one entry after TCRdb re-called the 5' RACE reads with MiXCR. The top ten hold approximately 19% of the sample, which has 300,000 to 400,000 distinct CDR3 sequences, more than 8.5% seen once. Specimen: PBMCs, collected on the day of the first yellow fever vaccination. This rearrangement joins TRBV5-4 to TRBJ2-5; D may correspond to TRBD1 or TRBD2 (5 bases each). This receptor was taken from a man younger than 35 who received the YFV17D yellow fever vaccine. The CDR3, as DNA: TGTGCCAGCAGCACCCGAGCCCGGGGCGATGAGACCCAGTACTTC. Protein: CASSTRARGDETQYF.